The 14 T cell receptor beta chains below come from one sample, sequenced in a study of T cell repertoires in cytomegalovirus infection. Each CDR3 protein is one row after TCRdb ran MiXCR on the reads. The table shows about 63,000 distinct CDR3 sequences, with roughly 21% occurring only once. For these TCRs, the target antigens are not known. This specimen consisted of CD8+ T cells from cultured PBMCs, obtained from culture after CMV antigen stimulation. These receptors came from a human donor in good health (CMV status not recorded). Some clones in this sample may be carry-over from other donors' samples.

This clonotype was counted at least ten times. The CDR3 DNA reads as TGTGCCAGCAGCGAAGCGTCCAGCTACGAGCAGTACTTC. It yields the protein CASSEASSYEQYF. The rearrangement uses TRBV7-8 and TRBJ2-7; D remains ambiguous. The V and J ends lost 5 bases and 3 bases respectively, with 11 bases between them. Germline assignment: CDR1 SGHVS and CDR2 FQNEAQ. This CDR3 has 13 amino acids. The full variable domain, its missing parts supplied by reference TRBV7-8 and TRBJ2-7, is GAGVSQSPRYKVAKRGQDVALRCDPISGHVSLFWYQQALGQGPEFLTYFQNEAQLDKSGLPSDRFFAERPEGSVSTLKIQRTQQEDSAVYLCASSEASSYEQYFGPGTRLTVT.

V is TRBV7-2 and J is TRBJ2-3; D might be TRBD2 (5 bases). Trimming took 5 bases from V and 2 from J, leaving 23 bases between them. This CDR3 is 18 amino acids long. Germline values: CDR1 SGHTA, CDR2 FQGNSA. DNA for the CDR3: TGTGCCAGCAGCCCAGAGGGCCTTCTTCTATCCTACACAGATACGCAGTATTTT. It codes for CASSPEGLLLSYTDTQYF.

This clonotype was seen more than once but under ten times. The V call is TRBV25-1, the J call TRBJ1-2; no clear D. Germline lookup yields CDR1 MGHDK and CDR2 SYGVNS. V was pared by 2 bases and J by 2 bases, with 9 bases between. The CDR3 loop spans 14 amino acids. The CDR3 DNA reads as TGTGCCAGCAGTGAACACGGCATCAACTATGGCTACACCTTC. Protein: CASSEHGINYGYTF.

This clonotype has ten or more counts. The chain combines TRBV7-2 with TRBJ1-5; TRBD1 aligns across 7 bases. Germline CDR1 SGHTA, CDR2 FQGNSA. The V gene end was trimmed by 3 bases and the J gene end by 8 bases; junction bases not matched to a gene: 7. The CDR3 is 14 amino acids. The CDR3 region has the DNA TGTGCCAGCAGCTTCAGACAGGGAAGAGAGCCCCAGCATTTT. The encoded protein is CASSFRQGREPQHF. The whole variable domain, filled in from reference TRBV7-2 and TRBJ1-5, reads GAGVSQSPSNKVTEKGKDVELRCDPISGHTALYWYRQSLGQGLEFLIYFQGNSAPDKSGLPSDRFSAERTGGSVSTLTIQRTQQEDSAVYLCASSFRQGREPQHFGDGTRLSIL.

This sequence joins TRBV7-9 and TRBJ2-1, with D unclear. Germline V CDR1 and CDR2: SEHNR, FQNEAQ (reference sequence). This CDR3 has 16 residues. V dropped 0 bases and J dropped 4 bases, with 13 bases sitting between them. CDR3: CASSLAQAENYNEQFF. The CDR3 DNA is TGTGCCAGCAGCTTAGCGCAGGCGGAAAATTACAATGAGCAGTTCTTC.

The V and J genes are TRBV6-2 or TRBV6-3 and TRBJ1-2; D remains ambiguous. Germline CDR1 is MNHEY and CDR2 is SVGEGT. V lost 6 bases and J lost 2, with 10 bases in between. The CDR3 loop spans 13 amino acids. CDR3 sequence: CASSPAYNYGYTF. The CDR3 region has the DNA TGTGCCAGCAGCCCCGCGTACAACTATGGCTACACCTTC.

This clonotype was counted between two and nine times. The chain employs TRBV10-3 and TRBJ1-5; TRBD1 might be the D (5 bases). V lost 3 bases and J 7 bases, leaving 7 bases between the germline ends. Looked up from germline, CDR1 is ENHRY and CDR2 is SYGVKD. The CDR3 contains 12 residues. The CDR3 reads CAISERTQPQHF. The CDR3 DNA reads as TGTGCCATCAGTGAACGGACACAGCCCCAGCATTTT.

This chain joins TRBV7-2 and TRBJ1-5; D may be TRBD1 (6 bases). Germline CDR1 reads SGHTA; CDR2 reads FQGNSA. The V gene lost 4 bases and the J gene lost 5 bases, with 21 bases spanning the gap. The CDR3 is 17 residues long. In DNA form, the CDR3 reads TGTGCCAGCAGCTCCCGGGGTAGGGGGTTATTGGATCAGCCCCAGCATTTT. This encodes CASSSRGRGLLDQPQHF.

This rearrangement joins TRBV6-2 or TRBV6-3 to TRBJ1-2; D remains unclear. V lost 2 bases and J 1 base, leaving 11 bases between the germline ends. The CDR3 extends over 15 amino acids. CDR1 and CDR2 (germline): MNHEY, SVGEGT. This CDR3 reads CASSYLRFNNYGYTF. The CDR3 nucleotides are TGTGCCAGCAGTTACCTGCGATTTAATAACTATGGCTACACCTTC.

V is TRBV7-2 and J is TRBJ2-1, with 10 nucleotides matching TRBD2. The CDR3 extends over 14 amino acids. The germline V gene encodes CDR1 SGHTA and CDR2 FQGNSA. The V gene end was trimmed by 4 bases and the J gene end by 8 bases; junction bases not matched to a gene: 5. CDR3 sequence: CASSSGTSVDEQFF. The CDR3 DNA reads as TGTGCCAGCAGCTCGGGGACTAGCGTTGATGAGCAGTTCTTC.

The chain combines TRBV2 with TRBJ1-1, with a tentative D call TRBD1 (5 bases). The germline V gene encodes CDR1 SNHLY and CDR2 FYNNEI. Deletions cut 7 bases from V and 0 bases from J, with 12 bases between. There are 14 residues in the CDR3. CDR3: CASKPGIMNTEAFF. Written as DNA, the CDR3 is TGTGCCAGCAAACCAGGGATCATGAACACTGAAGCTTTCTTT.

This chain joins TRBV13 and TRBJ1-1; D gene unclear. Deletions cut 7 bases from V and 0 bases from J, with 6 bases between. The CDR3 is 12 residues long. Germline CDR1 and CDR2: PRHDT and FYEKMQ (reference sequence). DNA of the CDR3: TGTGCCAGCACACAGTTGAACACTGAAGCTTTCTTT. Protein: CASTQLNTEAFF.

V gene TRBV7-2 combines with J gene TRBJ2-1; the D gene is possibly TRBD1 (7 bases). CDR1 is SGHTA and CDR2 is FQGNSA in the germline V gene. Trimming removed 1 base at V and 12 bases at J, with 19 bases between. The CDR3 has 15 residues. CDR3 sequence: CASSLEGQVPGGQFF. Written as DNA, the CDR3 is TGTGCCAGCAGCTTAGAAGGACAGGTCCCCGGGGGGCAGTTCTTC.

The sample holds many counts of this clonotype. The rearrangement uses TRBV7-8 and TRBJ2-6; no clear D. The germline gives CDR1 SGHVS, CDR2 FQNEAQ. The CDR3 covers 16 residues. V was pared by 4 bases and J by 0 bases, with 10 bases between. The CDR3 here is CASSYTANSGANVLTF. The CDR3 DNA is TGTGCCAGCAGCTACACAGCGAACTCTGGGGCCAACGTCCTGACTTTC. The variable domain in full, with the rest retrieved from reference TRBV7-8 and TRBJ2-6, is GAGVSQSPRYKVAKRGQDVALRCDPISGHVSLFWYQQALGQGPEFLTYFQNEAQLDKSGLPSDRFFAERPEGSVSTLKIQRTQQEDSAVYLCASSYTANSGANVLTFGAGSRLTVL.